These T cell receptor beta chains were read from a single sample in a study of cytomegalovirus exposure and HLA in healthy donors. Assay used: immunoSEQ multiplex PCR; TCRdb lists only in-frame clones, some missing. In the table there are about 190,000 clones, 80% of which are singletons. The sequencing sample was made of PBMCs. These receptors all stem from a man aged 40-49 years in good health and CMV-seropositive. CDR3s include the opening cysteine and the closing phenylalanine or tryptophan. The D gene is left open where the match is weak. Clone size is shown for a subset of rows, as once, few, many or a class of expanded clone.

TGTGCCAGTAAGGAGAGCACAGATACGCAGTATTTT CASKESTDTQYF - - TRBJ2-3 12 TRBV28
TGTGCCATCAGTGGCACTAGCGGGGATTTTCAGACCCAGTACTTC CAISGTSGDFQTQYF TRBD2 - TRBJ2-5 15 TRBV10-3
TGCGCCAGCTGCGACGGGACAGATATAGGAAGTGCGGATCAGCCCCAGCATTTT CASCDGTDIGSADQPQHF TRBD1 - TRBJ1-5 18 TRBV23-1
TGTGCCAGCTTCCAGGCCCGTGAAAAACTGTTTTTT CASFQAREKLFF - - TRBJ1-4 12 TRBV2
TGTGCCAGCAGTTTGGTGGGGGCGCAGGGCTATGGCTACACCTTC CASSLVGAQGYGYTF - - TRBJ1-2 15 TRBV28
TGTGCCAGTAGTATCGGGGACAGGGTGGAGTACGAGCAGTACTTC CASSIGDRVEYEQYF TRBD1 once TRBJ2-7 15 TRBV19
TGCGCCAGCAGCTTCGGGCTAGCGGGACCCACAGATACGCAGTATTTT CASSFGLAGPTDTQYF TRBD2 - TRBJ2-3 16 TRBV5-1
TGTGCCAGCAGCCAACGGGACAGTGGTTACGAGCAGTACTTC CASSQRDSGYEQYF TRBD1 - TRBJ2-7 14 TRBV14
TGTGCCAGCAGCCCCCAGGTTCGGGCAGGGGGAACAGATACGCAGTATTTT CASSPQVRAGGTDTQYF TRBD1 - TRBJ2-3 17 TRBV11-1
TGTGCCAGCAGCTCTCACCCCGGGAATTATGGCTACACCTTC CASSSHPGNYGYTF - - TRBJ1-2 14 TRBV5-6
TGTGCCATAACCAGACAGGAACGGAACACTGAAGCTTTCTTT CAITRQERNTEAFF - once TRBJ1-1 14 TRBV10-3
TGTGCCAGCGGACCGGGCGGGGCCACTGAAGCTTTCTTT CASGPGGATEAFF - - TRBJ1-1 13 TRBV7-3
TGTGCCAGTAGTATAGGTGGAGGGGTGAGCACAGATACGCAGTATTTT CASSIGGGVSTDTQYF - few TRBJ2-3 16 TRBV19
TGTGCCTGGATGCGGGGGAATGGGGGCTACACCTTC CAWMRGNGGYTF - - TRBJ1-2 12 TRBV30
TGTGCCAGCAGTTACGGACTCGGGCAGCCCCAGCATTTT CASSYGLGQPQHF - few TRBJ1-5 13 TRBV6-6
TGTGCCAGCACTGGACTAGCGGGGACTTACAATGAGCAGTTCTTC CASTGLAGTYNEQFF TRBD2 once TRBJ2-1 15 TRBV2
TGCAGCGTTGTCAGGGGCCGATCCTACGAGCAGTACTTC CSVVRGRSYEQYF - - TRBJ2-7 13 TRBV29-1
TGTGCCAGCAGCTTAGTTGAGGGCGCTAACTATGGCTACACCTTC CASSLVEGANYGYTF - - TRBJ1-2 15 TRBV7-2
TGCGCCAGCAGCCCCCGACAGGGGGCTGGCACTGAAGCTTTCTTT CASSPRQGAGTEAFF TRBD1 - TRBJ1-1 15 TRBV4-1
TGTGCCAGCTCCCCTCGGCGGGGGAACACAGATACGCAGTATTTT CASSPRRGNTDTQYF TRBD2 - TRBJ2-3 15 TRBV5-4
TGCGCCAGCAGCAGTACAGGGCAGGGGGCTACGCAGTATTTT CASSSTGQGATQYF TRBD1 - TRBJ2-3 14 TRBV4-3
TGTGCCAGCAGTGAACGGGAGAACACTGAAGCTTTCTTT CASSERENTEAFF - few TRBJ1-1 13 TRBV6-1
TGTGCCAGCAGCCCCGGGACACAACAAGAGACCCAGTACTTC CASSPGTQQETQYF - - TRBJ2-5 14 TRBV7-9
TGCGCCAGCAGCCTAAGGTACAGACCGGGACTAGCGGGAAACACCGGGGAGCTGTTTTTT CASSLRYRPGLAGNTGELFF TRBD2 few TRBJ2-2 20 TRBV4-3
TGTGCCAGCAGCCCGACAGGGGAGCCCTATGGCTACACCTTC CASSPTGEPYGYTF TRBD1 - TRBJ1-2 14 TRBV6-1
TGTGCCAGCAGCTTAGTGACTTACGAGCAGTACTTC CASSLVTYEQYF - - TRBJ2-7 12 TRBV7-2
TGTGCCAGCAGTTTCCCTAGCGGGGGCCCAAGCTCCTACAATGAGCAGTTCTTC CASSFPSGGPSSYNEQFF TRBD2 - TRBJ2-1 18 TRBV28
TGTGCCAGCAGGGAGGGATTGAGTTTCGGTCGAGAAGAGACCCAGTACTTC CASREGLSFGREETQYF - - TRBJ2-5 17 TRBV2
TGTGCCAGCAGCTCTCCTACCCCTAGCGGGGGGGCTAGCACAGATACGCAGTATTTT CASSSPTPSGGASTDTQYF TRBD2 - TRBJ2-3 19 TRBV9
TGTGCCCTCCGTACGGGGCCTAGCGGTGACTACGAGCAGTACTTC CALRTGPSGDYEQYF TRBD2 few TRBJ2-7 15 TRBV28
TGTGCCAGCAGTCTTGACACGTTTGGAGGCTATGGCTACACCTTC CASSLDTFGGYGYTF - - TRBJ1-2 15 TRBV27
TGTGCCAGCAGTGACGGGGGGGCTACAGATACGCAGTATTTT CASSDGGATDTQYF - few TRBJ2-3 14 TRBV6-4
TGTGCCAGCAGCCCGAATAGCATTGAGCAGTTCTTC CASSPNSIEQFF - - TRBJ2-1 12 TRBV7-9
TGCGCCTCCTACTTGGGACAGGGAACCGGGGCCAACGTCCTGACTTTC CASYLGQGTGANVLTF TRBD1 - TRBJ2-6 16 TRBV5-1
TGTGCCAGCAGCTTAACGGGTGAGGCCCAGTACTTC CASSLTGEAQYF - once TRBJ2-5 12 TRBV7-2
TGTGCCAGCAGCTTGGGCCCCCTCGGGGGAGAAGCTTTCTTT CASSLGPLGGEAFF - - TRBJ1-1 14 TRBV7-3
TGCGCCAGCAGACGCACCGGGACAGGGGGCCGAGAGACCCAGTACTTC CASRRTGTGGRETQYF TRBD1 few TRBJ2-5 16 TRBV5-1
TGTGCCAGCAGTTTACAATTCACTGAAGCTTTCTTT CASSLQFTEAFF - - TRBJ1-1 12 TRBV28
TGTGCCTGGGTACTAACAGGGAACTATGGCTACACCTTC CAWVLTGNYGYTF - - TRBJ1-2 13 TRBV30
TGTGCCAGTATACCTGGACATGGAAACACCATATATTTT CASIPGHGNTIYF - - TRBJ1-3 13 TRBV2
TGTGCCAGCAGCCCCGTGCACGCGAGCTCCTACGAGCAGTACTTC CASSPVHASSYEQYF - - TRBJ2-7 15 TRBV7-9
TGTGCCTGGAGTGTACGGTGGGGGGGGACGGGACTTTTAGCCAAAAACATTCAGTACTTC CAWSVRWGGTGLLAKNIQYF TRBD2 few TRBJ2-4 20 TRBV30
TGCGCCAGCAGCTTGGTGGTGGAGGGAATGGGACTAGCGGCAGATACGCAGTATTTT CASSLVVEGMGLAADTQYF TRBD2 - TRBJ2-3 19 TRBV5-1
TGTGCCAGCAGCCCCGGCCTGCGGGGGGCGGTTGAAAAACTGTTTTTT CASSPGLRGAVEKLFF - - TRBJ1-4 16 TRBV11-2
TGTGCCAGCAGGCCCCCCCCGCCTAGCCGGGTAGGTGAGCAGTTCTTC CASRPPPPSRVGEQFF - - TRBJ2-1 16 TRBV7-2
TGTGCCAGCAGGAGAGGGACTTCCCTAAGTATCTACGAGCAGTACTTC CASRRGTSLSIYEQYF - once TRBJ2-7 16 TRBV27
TGCAGCGTTGAGCCGGGGGGGGCGGAAGCTTTCTTT CSVEPGGAEAFF - - TRBJ1-1 12 TRBV29-1
TGTGCCATCAGTGAGTCGAGGCCCCAGGGAGGAGAGACCCAGTACTTC CAISESRPQGGETQYF - - TRBJ2-5 16 TRBV10-3
TGTGCCTGGACCGGATTACTTTTTGCGGGAAATGAGCAGTTCTTC CAWTGLLFAGNEQFF - - TRBJ2-1 15 TRBV30
TGTGCCAGCAGCTTAACCCCCAGGGTCGACGAGCAGTACTTC CASSLTPRVDEQYF - - TRBJ2-7 14 TRBV7-3
TGCGCCAGCAGCCAAGACGGTTTAGCCTCTCTCAGTGAAAAACTGTTTTTT CASSQDGLASLSEKLFF - - TRBJ1-4 17 TRBV4-3
TGTGCCAGCAGGCCGACAAGGGGCAGATTATCTGGAAACACCATATATTTT CASRPTRGRLSGNTIYF - - TRBJ1-3 17 TRBV7-9
TGTGCCAGCAGCTTGGTAGCGGGGGACTCCTACAATGAGCAGTTCTTC CASSLVAGDSYNEQFF TRBD2 - TRBJ2-1 16 TRBV5-6